These 31 T cell receptor beta chains were all obtained from the same sample, sequenced in a study of T-cell memory formation after mild COVID-19. TCRdb reprocessed the 5' RACE reads with MiXCR, giving one entry per CDR3 protein. The sample lists roughly 400,000 distinct CDR3 sequences, roughly 18% occurring once. The sequencing input was PBMCs or a T cell subset sorted from them (not recorded which). Receptor source: a man younger than 35 who had mild COVID-19 (a few samples of this study predate the infection). Cell type and time point are not known.

This clonotype was seen more than once but under ten times. J is TRBJ2-3 and V is TRBV30; D is uncertain. Trimming cost V 0 bases and J 3 bases, with 7 bases left between them. The germline gives CDR1 GTSNPN, CDR2 SVGIG (reference sequence). The CDR3 runs 13 residues. CDR3 nucleotides: TGTGCCTGGAGTGTCAGTTATACAGATACGCAGTATTTT. The encoded protein is CAWSVSYTDTQYF.

This clonotype has only a few counts. This chain uses TRBV7-6 with TRBJ1-6; no definite D call. The CDR3 contains 11 residues. The germline V gene has CDR1 SGHVS and CDR2 FNYEAQ. Trimming removed 4 bases from V and 12 bases from J, with 7 bases in between. CDR3 coding DNA: TGTGCCAGCAGCTCCGTCGGACCCCTCCACTTT. Translated, it gives CASSSVGPLHF.

This clonotype was seen more than once but under ten times. The rearrangement joins TRBV11-2 to TRBJ2-3; 11 positions match TRBD1. Germline V gene sequence: CDR1 SGHAT, CDR2 FQNNGV. Losses at the gene ends were 5 bases for V and 1 base for J; bases not matched to a gene: 8. The CDR3 covers 17 residues. As DNA, the CDR3 is TGTGCCAGCAGCCCGGGACAGGGGGGTATTGGCACAGATACGCAGTATTTT. It codes for CASSPGQGGIGTDTQYF.

This clonotype was seen a handful of times. The chain employs TRBV6-5 and TRBJ1-3; D ambiguous. Germline V gene sequence: CDR1 MNHEY, CDR2 SVGAGI. The V and J ends lost 5 bases and 4 bases respectively, with 9 bases between them. The CDR3 is made up of 13 amino acids. CDR3 loop: CASSPSAGNTIYF. Written as DNA, the CDR3 is TGTGCCAGCAGTCCCTCAGCCGGAAACACCATATATTTT.

This clonotype has a handful of counts. V is TRBV12-3 or TRBV12-4 and J is TRBJ2-5; no definite D call. The V end lost 7 bases, the J end lost 1 base, and 10 bases lay between the germline ends. This CDR3 is built from 13 residues. The CDR3 DNA is TGTGCCAGCACCCCGCGCAGCCAAGAGACCCAGTACTTC. It yields the protein CASTPRSQETQYF.

The chain carries TRBV4-2 and TRBJ2-2, with TRBD1 matching 8 bases. The CDR3 is 14 amino acids. From germline, CDR1 is LGHNA and CDR2 YNFKEQ. J was trimmed by 6 bases and V by 6 bases; bases with no gene match: 6. The CDR3 region has the DNA TGTGCCAGCAGGCTAAGGACAGGGTCCGGGGAGCTGTTTTTT. It specifies CASRLRTGSGELFF.

J is TRBJ1-6 and V is TRBV20-1; no firm D call. V gave up 6 bases and J gave up 6 bases, with 15 bases separating them. The CDR3 covers 14 residues. CDR1 is DFQATT and CDR2 is SNEGSKA in the germline V gene (reference sequence). The CDR3 region has the DNA TGCAGTGCCCCGGGAGGGAATTCTAATTCACCCCTCCACTTT. Translation: CSAPGGNSNSPLHF.

This chain links TRBV5-4 with TRBJ2-3, with 9 bases lining up with TRBD2. Trimming at V came to 4 bases and at J to 1 base, leaving 13 bases not matched to a gene. Germline assignment: CDR1 SGHNT and CDR2 YYREEE (reference sequence). The CDR3 is 18 amino acids. The CDR3 sequence: CASSQSSGRTSGTDTQYF. The CDR3 coding sequence is TGTGCCAGCAGCCAGAGCTCCGGCAGGACTAGCGGCACAGATACGCAGTATTTT.

This clonotype has just a few counts. The rearrangement links TRBV5-1 to TRBJ2-5, with TRBD1 identical over 8 bases. CDR1 and CDR2 from the germline V gene are SGHRS and YFSETQ. V dropped 8 bases and J dropped 11; count of bases not matched to a gene: 14. The CDR3 is 13 amino acids. The CDR3 sequence: CASKPDRGDPQYF. The CDR3 DNA follows: TGCGCCAGTAAACCCGACAGGGGCGACCCTCAGTACTTC. The whole variable domain, filled in from reference TRBV5-1 and TRBJ2-5, reads KAGVTQTPRYLIKTRGQQVTLSCSPISGHRSVSWYQQTPGQGLQFLFEYFSETQRNKGNFPGRFSGRQFSNSRSEMNVSTLELGDSALYLCASKPDRGDPQYFGPGTRLLVL.

This clonotype has just a few counts. The chain carries TRBV6-2 or TRBV6-3 and TRBJ1-2; D may be TRBD1 (5 bases). Germline loops: CDR1 MNHEY, CDR2 SVGEGT. The CDR3 covers 13 residues. V lost 8 bases and J lost 2, with 12 bases in between. DNA for the CDR3: TGTGCCAGCCGCTGGGACCCCAACTATGGCTACACCTTC. Residues: CASRWDPNYGYTF.

The chain is built from TRBV7-2 and TRBJ2-1; tentatively, D is TRBD2 (6 bases). From germline, CDR1 is SGHTA and CDR2 FQGNSA. The V end was cut by 3 bases, the J end by 3 bases, with 12 bases between. The CDR3 sequence is 15 residues long. CDR3 bases: TGTGCCAGCAGCTTCATCGCCGGGGGCTACAATGAGCAGTTCTTC. Translating it yields CASSFIAGGYNEQFF.

The genes are TRBV20-1 and TRBJ1-2; weak D call: TRBD1 (5 bases). Trimming shortened V by 5 bases and J by 3 bases, and 22 bases separated the two germline ends. Germline CDR1 and CDR2: DFQATT and SNEGSKA (reference sequence). The CDR3 is made up of 16 amino acids. The CDR3 protein is CSAGGPGHQSDYGYTF. The CDR3 DNA is TGCAGTGCTGGGGGACCGGGCCACCAATCCGACTATGGCTACACCTTC.

This rearrangement joins TRBV3-1 to TRBJ1-2; maybe TRBD1 (5 bases). The CDR3 extends over 14 amino acids. In germline, CDR1 is LGHDT, CDR2 YNNKEL (reference sequence). Trimming pared 2 bases from V and 6 bases from J, leaving 13 bases between. As DNA, the CDR3 is TGTGCCAGCAGCCAATCTTTGGGGGGTAATGGCTACACCTTC. This codes for CASSQSLGGNGYTF.

The gene calls are TRBV11-2 and TRBJ2-3; D might be TRBD2 (6 bases). The CDR3 sequence is 14 residues long. Germline V gene data show CDR1 as SGHAT and CDR2 as FQNNGV. The V end lost 8 bases, the J end lost 5 bases, and 17 bases lay between the germline ends. The CDR3 loop reads CASHYSEGQDTQYF. The CDR3 DNA reads TGTGCCAGCCACTATTCGGAGGGTCAAGATACGCAGTATTTT.

The rearrangement joins TRBV2 to TRBJ2-3; either TRBD1 or TRBD2 may supply D (6 bases each). Trimming stripped 8 bases from V and 6 bases from J, with 9 bases between. The CDR3 loop spans 11 amino acids. Per germline, CDR1 SNHLY and CDR2 FYNNEI. CDR3 sequence: CASRGLDTQYF. In DNA form, the CDR3 reads TGTGCCAGCCGGGGGCTCGATACGCAGTATTTT.

As concerns this clonotype: Since a much larger clone is just one base distant, this may be a read error. The CDR3 sequence: CASRKYQETQYF. The CDR3 DNA reads as TGTGCCAGCAGAAAGTACCAAGAGACCCAGTACTTC. J is TRBJ2-5 and V is TRBV2, with D hard to call. V was trimmed by 6 bases and J by 0 bases, leaving 5 bases between them. This CDR3 is 12 amino acids long. CDR1 is SNHLY and CDR2 is FYNNEI in the germline V gene.

This clonotype was observed a handful of times. The V and J genes are TRBV6-5 and TRBJ2-7; D possibly corresponds to TRBD2 (6 bases). The V end lost 6 bases, the J end lost 3 bases, and 15 bases lay between the germline ends. The CDR3 is 14 residues long. From germline, CDR1 is MNHEY and CDR2 SVGAGI. In nucleotides, the CDR3 is TGTGCCAGCAGCCCCTTCGGGGGTGGCTACGAGCAGTACTTC. Its protein is CASSPFGGGYEQYF.

This rearrangement joins TRBV14 to TRBJ2-5; D tentatively reads TRBD1 or TRBD2 (6 bases each). V was pared by 1 base and J by 4 bases, with 10 bases between. The germline CDR1 and CDR2 sequences are SGHDN and FVKESK. This CDR3 has 14 amino acids. The CDR3 here is CASSQVRGRETQYF. CDR3 bases: TGTGCCAGCAGCCAAGTCCGGGGGCGAGAGACCCAGTACTTC.

A few counts support this clonotype. The chain couples TRBV5-6 to TRBJ1-2, with a weak D call TRBD1 (6 bases). The V and J ends lost 1 base and 7 bases respectively, with 17 bases between them. Per the germline V gene, CDR1 is SGHDT and CDR2 is YYEEEE. The CDR3 has 15 amino acids. CDR3 sequence: CASSLQGRVLSGYTF. CDR3 sequence (DNA): TGTGCCAGCAGCTTGCAGGGGCGCGTTTTGTCTGGCTACACCTTC.

This clonotype was seen more than once but under ten times. The chain has TRBV7-8 and TRBJ1-2; D not certain. Germline V gene sequence: CDR1 SGHVS, CDR2 FQNEAQ. This CDR3 spans 14 amino acids. V lost 3 bases and J lost 10, with 18 bases in between. CDR3 region: CASSFGSVGDAYTF. CDR3 sequence (DNA): TGTGCCAGCAGCTTTGGTTCTGTGGGAGACGCCTACACCTTC.

The chain carries TRBV4-1 and TRBJ1-2; D is unresolved. Trimming pared 8 bases from V and 0 bases from J, leaving 22 bases between. CDR1 and CDR2 (germline): MGHRA, YSYEKL. CDR3 length equals 17 residues. CDR3 amino acids: CASGQTEPGLANYGYTF. DNA of the CDR3: TGCGCCAGCGGTCAGACTGAACCCGGGCTGGCTAACTATGGCTACACCTTC.

The V gene is TRBV6-5, the J gene TRBJ1-1, with unresolved D. Trimming removed 0 bases at V and 4 bases at J, with 9 bases between. There are 14 residues in the CDR3. Germline V lookup: CDR1 MNHEY, CDR2 SVGAGI. CDR3 amino acids: CASSYSSSSTEAFF. CDR3 sequence (DNA): TGTGCCAGCAGTTACTCGTCCAGCTCCACTGAAGCTTTCTTT.

This chain joins TRBV29-1 and TRBJ1-1, with D unclear. Germline V gives CDR1 SQVTM, CDR2 ANQGSEA. The CDR3 consists of 13 residues. V lost 3 bases and J lost 0, with 8 bases in between. DNA for the CDR3: TGCAGCGTTGAGCCCGGGTTGAACACTGAAGCTTTCTTT. Encoded protein: CSVEPGLNTEAFF.

Ten or more counts support this clonotype. The J gene is TRBJ2-3, the V gene TRBV29-1, with 8 bases fitting TRBD2. The CDR3 totals 14 residues. Germline-derived CDR1 and CDR2 are SQVTM and ANQGSEA. J was trimmed by 6 bases and V by 7 bases; bases with no gene match: 12. CDR3 protein: CSESRGGTTDTQYF. CDR3 nucleotide sequence: TGCAGCGAGAGCCGCGGGGGGACCACGGATACGCAGTATTTT.

The chain couples TRBV6-5 to TRBJ2-5, with 9 bases aligning to TRBD2. CDR1 MNHEY and CDR2 SVGAGI come from the germline V gene. Unmatched junction bases numbered 9, after V lost 10 bases and J lost 9 bases. The CDR3 is made up of 12 amino acids. Here the CDR3 DNA reads TGTGCCACAACCGGGACTAGCCTCGCCCAGTACTTC. It yields the protein CATTGTSLAQYF.

The CDR3, as DNA: TGTGCCAGCGGCCTCGGAGGGGGTACCTACGAGCAGTACTTC. This sequence encodes CASGLGGGTYEQYF. The genes are TRBV9 and TRBJ2-7, with D possibly called TRBD1 or TRBD2 (6 bases each). The germline gives CDR1 SGDLS, CDR2 YYNGEE. The CDR3 is 14 amino acids. Trimming cost V 7 bases and J 2 bases, with 16 bases left between them.

This clonotype was counted only a few times. The V gene is TRBV25-1, the J gene TRBJ2-7, with 10 bases that match TRBD2. Germline V CDR1 and CDR2: MGHDK, SYGVNS. The CDR3 extends over 17 amino acids. V lost 4 bases, J lost 8 bases, and 17 bases stayed unmatched. The CDR3 DNA is TGTGCCAGCAGTGGTAGCGGGGGGTTTCTTGGCTATGGCAAGCAGTACTTC. Protein: CASSGSGGFLGYGKQYF.

The table lists this clonotype with a few counts. V and J are TRBV27 and TRBJ1-1; the D gene is possibly TRBD1 (6 bases). Trimming removed 5 bases at V and 1 base at J, with 11 bases between. The CDR3 covers 14 residues. CDR1 is MNHEY, CDR2 SMNVEV, per germline (reference sequence). The CDR3 is CASSVGGPNTEAFF. CDR3 sequence (DNA): TGTGCCAGCAGTGTTGGGGGCCCGAACACTGAAGCTTTCTTT.

This clonotype was recorded only once. The J gene is TRBJ1-1, the V gene TRBV4-1; a weak D match, TRBD1 (5 bases). There are 15 residues in the CDR3. Germline V gene sequence: CDR1 MGHRA, CDR2 YSYEKL. Trimming removed 0 bases from V and 1 base from J, with 9 bases in between. CDR3 in amino acids: CASSQEGAGNTEAFF. The CDR3 DNA reads as TGCGCCAGCAGCCAAGAAGGGGCAGGGAACACTGAAGCTTTCTTT.

V is TRBV9 and J is TRBJ2-7, with 11 bases lining up with TRBD2. The CDR3 is made up of 13 amino acids. In germline, CDR1 is SGDLS, CDR2 YYNGEE. V lost 2 bases, J lost 6 bases, and 1 base stayed unmatched. CDR3 loop: CASSVTSGGEQYV. CDR3 nucleotide sequence: TGTGCCAGCAGCGTCACTAGCGGGGGCGAGCAGTACGTC.

This clonotype was found a few times. The chain couples TRBV6-2 or TRBV6-3 to TRBJ1-3; D is unresolved. The CDR3 extends over 16 amino acids. Germline V lookup: CDR1 MNHEY, CDR2 SVGEGT. The V and J ends lost 2 bases and 0 bases respectively, with 11 bases between them. The CDR3 sequence is CASSYGSIRSGNTIYF. CDR3 DNA: TGTGCCAGCAGTTACGGGAGCATTCGCTCTGGAAACACCATATATTTT.